The subject of this entry is one TCR beta chain. Antigen specificity is unknown. Specified time point: pretreatment peripheral blood. Samples spanned pretreatment and treatment, with 1 to 8 time points per patient. The ends lost 2 bases at V and 1 base at J; junction bases unmatched: 4. This CDR3 is built from 18 residues. CDR1 is LNHNV, CDR2 YYDKDF, per germline (reference sequence). Only in-frame clones appear in the TCRdb table, and some are missing; sequencing was by immunoSEQ multiplex PCR. The sample has fewer than 60,000 clones, 65% to 90% seen once. These data come from a study of PD-L1 blockade in urothelial cancer. Study summary: Of about 30 patients, about 24 were males with bladder-origin urothelial cancer. The analyses of blood took place 3 weeks (second dose) and 6 weeks after treatment start. Study observations and caveats: TCR clonality was measured in pretreatment peripheral blood. Clonality below the median predicted better survival.

This specimen was PBMCs, taken around atezolizumab (anti-PD-L1) treatment. The V and J genes are TRBV15 and TRBJ2-5; TRBD2 aligns across 16 bases. This clonotype was sampled from a man between 65 and 85 years old with urothelial cancer. CDR3 in amino acids: CATSRSGTSGRAQETQYF. The CDR3 DNA reads as TGTGCCACCAGCAGATCCGGGACTAGCGGGAGGGCCCAAGAGACCCAGTACTTC.